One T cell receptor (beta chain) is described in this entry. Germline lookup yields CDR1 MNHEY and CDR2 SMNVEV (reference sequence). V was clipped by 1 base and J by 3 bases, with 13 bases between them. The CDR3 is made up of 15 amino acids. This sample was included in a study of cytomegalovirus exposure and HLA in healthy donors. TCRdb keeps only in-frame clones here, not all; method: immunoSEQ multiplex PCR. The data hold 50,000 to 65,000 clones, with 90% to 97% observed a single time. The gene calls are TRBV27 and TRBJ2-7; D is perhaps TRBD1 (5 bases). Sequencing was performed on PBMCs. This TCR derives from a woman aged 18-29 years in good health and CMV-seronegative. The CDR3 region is CASSLLWGTGYEQYF. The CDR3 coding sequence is TGTGCCAGCAGTTTATTGTGGGGCACGGGCTACGAGCAGTACTTC.